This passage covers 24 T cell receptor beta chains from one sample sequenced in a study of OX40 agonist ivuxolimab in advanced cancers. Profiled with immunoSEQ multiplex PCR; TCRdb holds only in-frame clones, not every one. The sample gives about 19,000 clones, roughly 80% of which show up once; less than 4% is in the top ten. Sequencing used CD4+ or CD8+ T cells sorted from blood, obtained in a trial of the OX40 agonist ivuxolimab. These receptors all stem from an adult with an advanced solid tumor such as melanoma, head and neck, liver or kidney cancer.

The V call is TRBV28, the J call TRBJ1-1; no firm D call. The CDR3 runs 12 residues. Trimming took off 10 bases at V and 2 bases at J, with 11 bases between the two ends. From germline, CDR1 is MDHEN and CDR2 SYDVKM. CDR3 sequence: CATHPINTEAFF. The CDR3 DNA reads TGTGCCACCCATCCCATAAACACTGAAGCTTTCTTT.

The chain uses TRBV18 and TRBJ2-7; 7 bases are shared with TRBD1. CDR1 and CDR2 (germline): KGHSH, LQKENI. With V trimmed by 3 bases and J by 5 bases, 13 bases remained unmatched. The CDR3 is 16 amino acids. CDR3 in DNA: TGTGCCAGCTCACCGAACCTTAGGGGGCGGACCCACGAGCAGTACTTC. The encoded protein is CASSPNLRGRTHEQYF.

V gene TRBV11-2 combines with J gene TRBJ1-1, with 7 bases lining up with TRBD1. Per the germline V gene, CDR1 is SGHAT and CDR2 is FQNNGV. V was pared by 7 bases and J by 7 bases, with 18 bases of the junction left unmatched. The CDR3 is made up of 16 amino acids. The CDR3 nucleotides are TGTGCCAGCAACCCCCAGTGGGGACAGAGGAAGGATGAAGCTTTCTTT. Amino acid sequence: CASNPQWGQRKDEAFF.

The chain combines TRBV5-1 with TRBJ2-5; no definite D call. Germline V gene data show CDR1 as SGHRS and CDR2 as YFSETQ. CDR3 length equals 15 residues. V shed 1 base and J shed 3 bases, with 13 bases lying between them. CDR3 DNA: TGCGCCAGCAGCTTGATGTTAGGGCTCGAAGAGACCCAGTACTTC. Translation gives CASSLMLGLEETQYF.

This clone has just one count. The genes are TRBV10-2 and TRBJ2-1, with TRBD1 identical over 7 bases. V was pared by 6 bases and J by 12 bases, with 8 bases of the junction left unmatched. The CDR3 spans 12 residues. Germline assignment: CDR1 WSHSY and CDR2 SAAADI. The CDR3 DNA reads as TGCGCCAGCAGCGGACAGGCGACAGGGCAGTTCTTC. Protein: CASSGQATGQFF.

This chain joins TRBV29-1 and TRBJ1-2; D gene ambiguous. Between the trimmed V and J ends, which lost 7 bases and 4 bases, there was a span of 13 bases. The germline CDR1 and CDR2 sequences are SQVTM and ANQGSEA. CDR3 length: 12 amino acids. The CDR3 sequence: CSGKTSGYGYTF. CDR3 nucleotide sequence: TGCAGCGGTAAAACGTCAGGCTATGGCTACACCTTC.

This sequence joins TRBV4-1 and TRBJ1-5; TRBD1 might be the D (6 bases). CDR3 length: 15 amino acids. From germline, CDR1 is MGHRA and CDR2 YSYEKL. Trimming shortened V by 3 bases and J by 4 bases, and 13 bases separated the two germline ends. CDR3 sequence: CASSQAETGNQPQHF. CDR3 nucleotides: TGCGCCAGCAGCCAGGCCGAAACAGGGAATCAGCCCCAGCATTTT.

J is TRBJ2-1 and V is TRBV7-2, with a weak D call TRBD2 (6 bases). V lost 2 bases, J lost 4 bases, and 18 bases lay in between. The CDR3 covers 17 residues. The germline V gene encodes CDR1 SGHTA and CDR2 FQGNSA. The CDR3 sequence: CASSLRSGGTLYNEQFF. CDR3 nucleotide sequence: TGTGCCAGCAGCTTAAGGTCTGGCGGGACGCTTTACAATGAGCAGTTCTTC.

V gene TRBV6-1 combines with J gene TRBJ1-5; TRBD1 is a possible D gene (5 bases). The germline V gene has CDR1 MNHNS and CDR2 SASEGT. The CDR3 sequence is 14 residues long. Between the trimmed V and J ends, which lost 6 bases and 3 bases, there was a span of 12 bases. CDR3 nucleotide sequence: TGTGCCAGCAGCTTAGACAGCCTCAATCAGCCCCAGCATTTT. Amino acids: CASSLDSLNQPQHF.

CDR3 loop: CASLPGQGSGRDTQYF. Written as DNA, the CDR3 is TGTGCCAGCTTGCCGGGACAGGGAAGCGGTAGAGATACGCAGTATTTT. The chain couples TRBV18 to TRBJ2-3; 9 bases align to TRBD1. The CDR3 covers 16 residues. CDR1 is KGHSH and CDR2 is LQKENI in the germline V gene. Trimming removed 7 bases from V and 5 bases from J; junction bases left unmatched: 13.

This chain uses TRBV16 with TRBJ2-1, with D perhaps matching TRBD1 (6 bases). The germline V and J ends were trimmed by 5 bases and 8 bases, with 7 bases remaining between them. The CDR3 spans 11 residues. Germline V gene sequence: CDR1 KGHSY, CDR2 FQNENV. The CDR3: CASSDRYEQFF. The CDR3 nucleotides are TGTGCCAGCAGCGACAGGTATGAGCAGTTCTTC.

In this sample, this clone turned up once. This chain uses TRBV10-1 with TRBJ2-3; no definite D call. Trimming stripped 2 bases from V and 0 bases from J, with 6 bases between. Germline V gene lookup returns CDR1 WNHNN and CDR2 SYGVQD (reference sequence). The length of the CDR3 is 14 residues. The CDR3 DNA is TGCGCCAGCAGTGAGAGGGCTAGCACAGATACGCAGTATTTT. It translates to CASSERASTDTQYF.

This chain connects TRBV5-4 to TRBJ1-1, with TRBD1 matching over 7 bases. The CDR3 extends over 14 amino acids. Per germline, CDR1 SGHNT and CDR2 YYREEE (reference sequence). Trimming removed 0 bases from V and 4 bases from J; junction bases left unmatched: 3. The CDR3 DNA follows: TGTGCCAGCAGCTTGGGCAGGGGGAGCACTGAAGCTTTCTTT. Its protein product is CASSLGRGSTEAFF. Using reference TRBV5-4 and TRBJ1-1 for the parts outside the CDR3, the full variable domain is ETGVTQSPTHLIKTRGQQVTLRCSSQSGHNTVSWYQQALGQGPQFIFQYYREEENGRGNFPPRFSGLQFPNYSSELNVNALELDDSALYLCASSLGRGSTEAFFGQGTRLTVV.

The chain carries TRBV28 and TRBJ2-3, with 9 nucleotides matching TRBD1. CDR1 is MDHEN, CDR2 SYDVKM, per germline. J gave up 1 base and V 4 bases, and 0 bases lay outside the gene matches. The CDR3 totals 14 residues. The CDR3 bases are TGTGCCAGCAGTTACAGGGGGCGCACAGATACGCAGTATTTT. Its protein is CASSYRGRTDTQYF.

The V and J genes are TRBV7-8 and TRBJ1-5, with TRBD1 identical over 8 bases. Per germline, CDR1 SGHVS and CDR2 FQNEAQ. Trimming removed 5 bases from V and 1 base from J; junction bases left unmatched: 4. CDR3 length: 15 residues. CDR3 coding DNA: TGTGCCAGCAGCACCTGGGACAGGAGCAATCAGCCCCAGCATTTT. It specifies CASSTWDRSNQPQHF.

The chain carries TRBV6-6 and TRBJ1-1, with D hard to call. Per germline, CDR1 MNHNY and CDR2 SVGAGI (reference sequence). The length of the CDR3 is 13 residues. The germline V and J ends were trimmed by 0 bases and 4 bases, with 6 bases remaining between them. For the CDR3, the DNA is TGTGCCAGCAGTTACTCGGTGGGCACTGAAGCTTTCTTT. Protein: CASSYSVGTEAFF.

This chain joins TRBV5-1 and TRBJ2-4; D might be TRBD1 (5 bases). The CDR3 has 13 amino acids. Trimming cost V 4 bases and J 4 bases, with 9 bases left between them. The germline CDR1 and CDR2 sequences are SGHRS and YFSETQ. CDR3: CASSATVKNIQYF. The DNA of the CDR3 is TGCGCCAGCAGCGCGACAGTGAAAAACATTCAGTACTTC.

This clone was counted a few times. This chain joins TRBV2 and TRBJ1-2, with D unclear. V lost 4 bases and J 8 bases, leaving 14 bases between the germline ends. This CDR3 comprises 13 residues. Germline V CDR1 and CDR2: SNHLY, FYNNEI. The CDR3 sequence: CASSVRTLEGYTF. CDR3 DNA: TGTGCCAGCAGTGTCCGGACGCTTGAGGGCTACACCTTC. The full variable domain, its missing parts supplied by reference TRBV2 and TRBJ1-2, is EPEVTQTPSHQVTQMGQEVILRCVPISNHLYFYWYRQILGQKVEFLVSFYNNEISEKSEIFDDQFSVERPDGSNFTLKIRSTKLEDSAMYFCASSVRTLEGYTFGSGTRLTVV.

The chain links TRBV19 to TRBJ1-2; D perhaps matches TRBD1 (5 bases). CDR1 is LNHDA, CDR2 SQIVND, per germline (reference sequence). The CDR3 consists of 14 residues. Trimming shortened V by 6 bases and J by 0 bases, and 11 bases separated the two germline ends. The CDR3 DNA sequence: TGTGCCAGTAGGGGGACCCTTGCTAACTATGGCTACACCTTC. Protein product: CASRGTLANYGYTF. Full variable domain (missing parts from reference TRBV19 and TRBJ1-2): DGGITQSPKYLFRKEGQNVTLSCEQNLNHDAMYWYRQDPGQGLRLIYYSQIVNDFQKGDIAEGYSVSREKKESFPLTVTSAQKNPTAFYLCASRGTLANYGYTFGSGTRLTVV.

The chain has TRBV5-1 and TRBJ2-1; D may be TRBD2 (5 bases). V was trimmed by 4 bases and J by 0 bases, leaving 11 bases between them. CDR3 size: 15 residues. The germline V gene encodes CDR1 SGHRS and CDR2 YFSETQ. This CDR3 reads CASSPMEVSYNEQFF. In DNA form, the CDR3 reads TGCGCCAGCAGCCCTATGGAGGTCTCCTACAATGAGCAGTTCTTC.

The CDR3 sequence: CASSVGGGRGANEQFF. The CDR3 nucleotides are TGTGCCAGCAGCGTAGGAGGGGGGAGGGGGGCCAATGAGCAGTTCTTC. V usage is TRBV9 and J usage is TRBJ2-1; TRBD2 might be the D (7 bases). The CDR3 length is 16 residues. Trimming removed 0 bases at V and 6 bases at J, with 16 bases between. The germline CDR1 and CDR2 sequences are SGDLS and YYNGEE.

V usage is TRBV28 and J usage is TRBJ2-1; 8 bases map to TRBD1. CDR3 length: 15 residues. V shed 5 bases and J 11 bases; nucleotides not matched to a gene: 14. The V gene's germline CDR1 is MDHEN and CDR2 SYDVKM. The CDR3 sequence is CASSHPDRGVFKQFF. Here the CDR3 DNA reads TGTGCCAGCAGTCACCCCGACAGGGGCGTTTTTAAGCAGTTCTTC.

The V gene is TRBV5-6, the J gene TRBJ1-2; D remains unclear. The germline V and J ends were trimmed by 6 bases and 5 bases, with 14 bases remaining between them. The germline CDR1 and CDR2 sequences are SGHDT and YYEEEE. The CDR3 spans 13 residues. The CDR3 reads CASTGDQSYGYTF. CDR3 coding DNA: TGTGCCAGCACTGGCGACCAGAGTTATGGCTACACCTTC.

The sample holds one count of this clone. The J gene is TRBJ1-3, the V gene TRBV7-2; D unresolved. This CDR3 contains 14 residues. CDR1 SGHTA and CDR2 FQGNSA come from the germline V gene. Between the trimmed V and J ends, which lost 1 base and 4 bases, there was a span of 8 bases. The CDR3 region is CASSLVGGGNTIYF. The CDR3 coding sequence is TGTGCCAGCAGCTTAGTGGGCGGAGGAAACACCATATATTTT.